This T cell receptor beta chain derives from a study of blood T cell repertoires in COVID-19. The wider study: The analysed material was cDNA or gDNA that came from T cells, B-cell-depleted T cells, or PBMCs.

Individuals drawn from around 24 US areas were about 18 to 95 years old. Cohorts were based on clinical histories the participants reported. Study processing details: Amplification of reference gene primers was used by the study to estimate nucleated cell counts. Libraries were prepared by immunoSEQ multiplex PCR; TCRdb keeps only in-frame clonotypes and omits some of them. The V and J calls and clone size were taken over from that table, and D and trimming were inferred from the DNA. The sample yields 300,000 or so clones, 80% to 90% seen once. CDR3 length: 19 amino acids. The V gene's germline CDR1 is SGHTS and CDR2 YDEGEE. The junction had 16 bases not matched to a gene; V was cut back by 1 base and J by 8 bases.

Specimen: PBMCs or T cells enriched from blood (not recorded which). This TCR came from a woman aged 40 to 55 with acute COVID-19. This sequence joins TRBV5-8 and TRBJ1-4; TRBD1 agrees at 11 bases. The CDR3 DNA sequence: TGTGCCAGCAGCTTGTTTTACGGACACCGGGACAGGGGGAAGGAAAAACTGTTTTTT. Translated: CASSLFYGHRDRGKEKLFF. Complete variable domain (other parts from reference TRBV5-8 and TRBJ1-4): EAGVTQSPTHLIKTRGQQATLRCSPISGHTSVYWYQQALGLGLQFLLWYDEGEERNRGNFPPRFSGRQFPNYSSELNVNALELEDSALYLCASSLFYGHRDRGKEKLFFGSGTQLSVL.